This T cell receptor (beta chain) was identified in a study of blood T cells in healthy people across ages (dated by TCRdb to the mid-2010s). Regarding the complete study: In model experiments, roughly one uniquely barcoded TCR beta cDNA molecule per two T cells was captured by template switching. Using deep sequencing normalized with unique cDNA molecular identifiers, the study measured how TCR beta repertoire diversity changes with age. Donors were grouped into four age groups: young (average roughly 15 years), middle-aged (roughly 38), aged (around 62) and long-lived (approximately 81). To avoid experimental bias, donors of different ages were spread randomly across the sequencing lanes. For two donors (one aged 18 to 30 and one aged 80 or older), the study analyzed two additional independent replicas of 1 million unique cDNA reads from the same blood draw.

Points the paper makes about the study in general: Compared with the aged group, more naive CD4+ T cells, fewer expanded clones and increased TCR diversity were shown by the long-lived group, suggesting age selection. Bulk unsorted PBMC profiling prevented conclusive comparison of naive and antigen-experienced compartments. Estimates of total diversity based on one million sequenced T cells were considered lower bounds and underestimates. As age increased, observed TCR beta diversity per million T cells dropped in a roughly linear way, and a significant reduction was already evident by age about 40. Donor CMV infection status was unknown, potentially confounding age-related changes in expanded clonotypes. There was a strong correlation between observed TCR beta diversity and the percentage of naive T cells measured by flow cytometry.

The germline V gene gives CDR1 as SNHLY and CDR2 as FYNNEI. Ends trimmed: V by 4 bases, J by 7 bases; bases unmatched to a gene: 2. From its cysteine to its phenylalanine, the CDR3 spans 13 amino acids. Only CDR3 DNA is held: 39 bases, read in frame from base 1. In its sample, this clonotype was seen a few times. Its recognized antigen is unknown. No qualities accompany the bases; no much larger clone lies one base away. The donors were some 39 Caucasian individuals from Russia, aged roughly 6 to 100 years, who were systemically healthy. Approximately 9.3 milliliters of peripheral blood were drawn from each donor into EDTA-treated Vacutainer tubes. Ficoll-Paque density-gradient centrifugation was used to isolate PBMCs, with at least 7 million per sample. Trizol reagent was used to extract total RNA from PBMCs, with at least 5.5 micrograms per sample. For every donor, flow cytometry on a PBMC aliquot measured the percentage of naive CD45RAhigh/CD27high T cells.

Libraries came from 5' RACE. The sequencer was an Illumina HiSeq 2500. A second PCR of roughly 7 to 11 cycles was performed with a sample-barcoded 5' primer and a J-beta primer mix. A template-switch 5' adaptor carrying 12 random nucleotides introduced a unique molecular identifier onto each TCR beta cDNA molecule. Each sample yielded at least 2.5 million CDR3-containing paired-end reads. First-strand cDNA synthesis was performed from all RNA using the Mint cDNA synthesis kit, with priming by a TRBC-specific oligonucleotide. After uracil-DNA glycosylase treatment, a first 18-cycle PCR used universal primers M1SS and BC2_uni_R on all cDNA. On the study's bioinformatics: For normalization, 1 million high-quality reads were randomly selected from each sample, with every read carrying a distinct molecular identifier. Instead of being binned into consensus sequences, reads that shared molecular identifiers were thrown out. MiTCR, set to a Q25 quality threshold and the strictest error-elimination algorithm, was used for CDR3 identification, clonotype clustering and error correction. A nonparametric unseen species model using Euler transformation provided a lower-bound estimate of total TCR beta diversity. The public reads were run again by TCRdb, first through fastp at Q25 and then through MiXCR, and only productive beta chains were kept. For every CDR3 protein sequence, its rows merge into one entry that carries the most common genes and DNA. TCRdb, rather than the study authors, made the V and J calls. The sample table lists roughly 800,000 distinct CDR3 sequences, 58% of them with a count of one. Clones ranked in the top ten supply approximately 21% of the sample.

The sequence links TRBV2 to TRBJ1-4; 8 bases in the junction line up with TRBD1. The origin of this receptor is a man younger than 45 in good health. Sample: blood. The CDR3 amino acid sequence is: CASSGTGSEKLFF. The sequence in DNA is TGTGCCAGCAGTGGGACAGGGAGTGAAAAACTGTTTTTT.